These T cell receptor beta chains were read from a single sample in a study of cytomegalovirus exposure and HLA in healthy donors. TCRdb's copy holds only in-frame clones and misses some; the assay was immunoSEQ multiplex PCR. This table holds 82,000 or so clones, 9.5% to 13% found once. The material sequenced was PBMCs. Every receptor here comes from a man in his sixties in good health and CMV-seropositive. The CDR3 runs from the conserved cysteine through the conserved F or W. D genes are given only for firm matches. Clone size appears in some rows only: once, few, many, or a class for an expanded clone.

V gene,clone size,D gene,J gene,CDR3 protein,CDR3 DNA
TRBV28,few,TRBD1,TRBJ1-1,CASSRQGLTEAFF,TGTGCCAGCAGTAGACAGGGGTTGACTGAAGCTTTCTTT
TRBV5-6,few,TRBD2,TRBJ2-3,CASSLGTSGGATDTQYF,TGTGCCAGCAGCTTGGGGACTAGCGGGGGGGCGACAGATACGCAGTATTTT
TRBV28,-,-,TRBJ1-5,CASRRPIGGNQPQHF,TGTGCCAGCAGGAGGCCCATAGGAGGCAATCAGCCCCAGCATTTT
TRBV7-9,-,TRBD2,TRBJ2-1,CASSSGLGTSADEQFF,TGTGCCAGCAGCTCAGGATTGGGGACTAGCGCGGATGAGCAGTTCTTC
TRBV7-2,-,TRBD1,TRBJ2-2,CASSKGQGAVTGELFF,TGTGCCAGCAGCAAAGGACAGGGGGCGGTCACCGGGGAGCTGTTTTTT
TRBV6-5,few,TRBD1,TRBJ2-5,CASSYGSTGEETQYF,TGTGCCAGCAGTTACGGGTCGACAGGGGAAGAGACCCAGTACTTC
TRBV7-8,-,-,TRBJ1-4,CASSLQGHLGEKLFF,TGTGCCAGCAGCTTACAGGGGCACCTAGGTGAAAAACTGTTTTTT
TRBV28,few,-,TRBJ1-3,CASSQQDYTIYF,TGTGCCAGCAGTCAACAGGATTACACCATATATTTT
TRBV30,-,-,TRBJ1-1,CAWSVNTGNTEAFF,TGTGCCTGGAGTGTAAATACCGGGAACACTGAAGCTTTCTTT
TRBV7-8,few,TRBD1,TRBJ2-1,CASSLAGRGPGNEQFF,TGTGCCAGCAGCTTAGCAGGCAGGGGGCCTGGCAATGAGCAGTTCTTC
TRBV9,-,-,TRBJ2-2,CASSRRLDTGELFF,TGTGCCAGCAGTCGGAGATTGGACACCGGGGAGCTGTTTTTT
TRBV28,-,-,TRBJ1-1,CASTAVQDPKSAFF,TGTGCCAGCACCGCCGTACAGGATCCCAAATCGGCTTTCTTT
TRBV30,-,-,TRBJ1-2,CAWSVWESDGYTF,TGTGCCTGGAGTGTATGGGAGTCGGATGGCTACACCTTC
TRBV10-3,-,TRBD2,TRBJ2-5,CAISDPGLAEETQYF,TGTGCCATCAGTGACCCGGGACTAGCGGAAGAGACCCAGTACTTC
TRBV19,few,-,TRBJ2-1,CASGWPSNEQFF,TGTGCCTCAGGGTGGCCCTCCAATGAGCAGTTCTTC
TRBV7-3,-,-,TRBJ2-2,CASSLTTANTGELFF,TGTGCCAGCAGCTTAACGACAGCTAACACCGGGGAGCTGTTTTTT
TRBV7-3,-,-,TRBJ2-5,CASSPPTGETQYF,TGTGCCAGCAGCCCCCCCACCGGTGAGACCCAGTACTTC
TRBV19,-,-,TRBJ1-5,CASSIRQDQHF,TGTGCCAGTAGTATTCGGCAGGACCAGCATTTT
TRBV11-3,few,TRBD2,TRBJ2-5,CASSLGTAGALQETQYF,TGTGCCAGCAGCTTAGGAACCGCGGGAGCCTTGCAAGAGACCCAGTACTTC
TRBV5-1,-,-,TRBJ2-1,CASTLNPGEQFF,TGCGCCAGCACCCTCAACCCCGGGGAGCAGTTCTTC
TRBV5-4,few,TRBD2,TRBJ2-7,CASSFLGLGGFYEQYF,TGTGCCAGCAGCTTTTTGGGACTAGGTGGGTTCTACGAGCAGTACTTC
TRBV10-1,few,-,TRBJ2-1,CASSDTAAGGEQFF,TGCGCCAGCAGTGACACGGCCGCGGGCGGTGAGCAGTTCTTC
TRBV19,few,TRBD1,TRBJ2-1,CASSAGQGGRNEQFF,TGTGCCAGTAGTGCTGGACAGGGAGGACGAAATGAGCAGTTCTTC
TRBV28,few,TRBD1,TRBJ2-1,CASTPGTGRYNEQFF,TGTGCCAGCACCCCAGGGACAGGGAGATACAATGAGCAGTTCTTC
TRBV5-1,-,-,TRBJ1-2,CASSLGAAANYGYTF,TGCGCCAGCAGCTTGGGGGCAGCAGCTAACTATGGCTACACCTTC
TRBV4-1,-,TRBD2,TRBJ2-5,CASSQGGGYETQYF,TGCGCCAGCAGCCAAGGGGGGGGGTACGAGACCCAGTACTTC
TRBV6-5,few,-,TRBJ2-3,CASSAGYTQYF,TGTGCCAGCAGTGCCGGGTATACGCAGTATTTT
TRBV19,-,-,TRBJ2-1,CASSEGGDYNEQFF,TGTGCCAGTAGCGAGGGGGGGGACTACAATGAGCAGTTCTTC
TRBV11-1,few,-,TRBJ1-5,CASSLGYGSNQPQHF,TGTGCCAGCAGCCTAGGGTACGGGAGCAATCAGCCCCAGCATTTT
TRBV19,few,TRBD1,TRBJ2-1,CASSTPAGGYNEQFF,TGTGCCAGTAGTACACCGGCAGGGGGCTACAATGAGCAGTTCTTC
TRBV5-1,-,-,TRBJ2-1,CASSFNSYNEQFF,TGCGCCAGCAGCTTTAACTCCTACAATGAGCAGTTCTTC
TRBV15,-,TRBD1,TRBJ1-5,CATSRLGQGKDQPQHF,TGTGCCACCAGCAGGCTAGGACAGGGAAAAGATCAGCCCCAGCATTTT
TRBV11-3,many,-,TRBJ2-6,CASSLSAGNSGANVLTF,TGTGCCAGCAGCTTATCCGCAGGGAACTCTGGGGCCAACGTCCTGACTTTC
TRBV21-1,once,-,TRBJ1-3,CASSKWDFSGNTIYF,TGTGCCAGCAGCAAATGGGACTTCTCTGGAAACACCATATATTTT
TRBV19,few,-,TRBJ1-1,CASGDYTEAFF,TGTGCCAGTGGGGACTACACTGAAGCTTTCTTT
TRBV7-3,few,-,TRBJ2-5,CASSFGGSGETQYF,TGTGCCAGCAGCTTCGGGGGTAGTGGGGAGACCCAGTACTTC
TRBV6-5,few,TRBD1,TRBJ1-5,CASSREGQSNQPQHF,TGTGCCAGCAGTCGCGAGGGACAGAGCAATCAGCCCCAGCATTTT
TRBV6-5,-,-,TRBJ1-1,CASSYSSDTEAFF,TGTGCCAGCAGTTACTCTTCAGACACTGAAGCTTTCTTT
TRBV7-2,few,TRBD2,TRBJ2-1,CASSSLAGGDYEQFF,TGTGCCAGCAGCTCTCTAGCGGGGGGGGACTATGAGCAGTTCTTC
TRBV7-9,few,-,TRBJ1-6,CASGGTIGNSPLHF,TGTGCCAGCGGGGGGACCATAGGGAATTCACCCCTCCACTTT
TRBV5-1,few,TRBD1,TRBJ1-6,CASSDGTGTAPLHF,TGCGCCAGCAGCGACGGGACAGGGACGGCACCCCTCCACTTT
TRBV2,-,-,TRBJ1-1,CASVTGIRTEAFF,TGTGCCAGCGTAACAGGGATACGGACTGAAGCTTTCTTT
TRBV6-6,-,TRBD2,TRBJ2-7,CASSPPASGNYEQYF,TGTGCCAGCAGTCCCCCGGCTAGCGGAAATTACGAGCAGTACTTC
TRBV4-1,few,-,TRBJ2-1,CASSQVDLGFSYNEQFF,TGCGCCAGCAGCCAAGTGGATCTAGGCTTCTCCTACAATGAGCAGTTCTTC
TRBV5-4,-,-,TRBJ2-3,CASSFGSGNSTDTQYF,TGTGCCAGCAGCTTCGGCAGCGGCAATAGCACAGATACGCAGTATTTT
TRBV9,-,-,TRBJ2-2,CASSVEWGPTGELFF,TGTGCCAGCAGCGTAGAATGGGGGCCTACCGGGGAGCTGTTTTTT